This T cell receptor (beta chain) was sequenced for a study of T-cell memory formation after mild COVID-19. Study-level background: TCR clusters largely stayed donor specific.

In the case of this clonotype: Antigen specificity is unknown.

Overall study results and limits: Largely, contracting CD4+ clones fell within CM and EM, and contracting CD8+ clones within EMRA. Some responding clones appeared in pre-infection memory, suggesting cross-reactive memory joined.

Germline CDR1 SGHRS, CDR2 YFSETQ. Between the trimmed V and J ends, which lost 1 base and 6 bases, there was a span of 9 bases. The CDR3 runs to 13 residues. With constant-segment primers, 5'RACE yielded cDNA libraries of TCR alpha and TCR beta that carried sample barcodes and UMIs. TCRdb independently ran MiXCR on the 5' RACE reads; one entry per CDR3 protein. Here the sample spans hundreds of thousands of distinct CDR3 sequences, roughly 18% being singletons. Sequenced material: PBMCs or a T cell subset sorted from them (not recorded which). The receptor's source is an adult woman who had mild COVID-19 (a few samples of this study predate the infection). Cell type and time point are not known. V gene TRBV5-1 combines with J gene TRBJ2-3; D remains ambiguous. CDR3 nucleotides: TGCGCCAGCAGCTTGCCGGGTGGGGATACGCAGTATTTT. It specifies CASSLPGGDTQYF.